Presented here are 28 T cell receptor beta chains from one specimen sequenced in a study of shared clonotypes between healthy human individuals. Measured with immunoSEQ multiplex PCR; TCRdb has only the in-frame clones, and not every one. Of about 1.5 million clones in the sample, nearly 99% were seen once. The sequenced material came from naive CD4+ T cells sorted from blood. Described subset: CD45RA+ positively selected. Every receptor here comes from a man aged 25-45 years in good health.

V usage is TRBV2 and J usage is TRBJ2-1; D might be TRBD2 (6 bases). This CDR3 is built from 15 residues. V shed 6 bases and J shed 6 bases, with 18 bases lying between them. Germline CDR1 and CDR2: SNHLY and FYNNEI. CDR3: CASSGNFGTRNEQFF. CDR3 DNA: TGTGCCAGCAGCGGGAATTTCGGGACTCGCAATGAGCAGTTCTTC.

As DNA, the CDR3 is TGTGCCAGCAGCGTCATCGATAGCGGGGCGAACACCGGGGAGCTGTTTTTT. This gives the protein CASSVIDSGANTGELFF. This chain joins TRBV9 and TRBJ2-2; 8 nucleotides align to TRBD2. Germline V lookup: CDR1 SGDLS, CDR2 YYNGEE. Germline trimming cut 2 bases from V and 0 bases from J; bases unmatched to any gene: 6. This CDR3 has 17 amino acids. The full variable domain, its missing parts supplied by reference TRBV9 and TRBJ2-2, is DSGVTQTPKHLITATGQRVTLRCSPRSGDLSVYWYQQSLDQGLQFLIQYYNGEERAKGNILERFSAQQFPDLHSELNLSSLELGDSALYFCASSVIDSGANTGELFFGEGSRLTVL.

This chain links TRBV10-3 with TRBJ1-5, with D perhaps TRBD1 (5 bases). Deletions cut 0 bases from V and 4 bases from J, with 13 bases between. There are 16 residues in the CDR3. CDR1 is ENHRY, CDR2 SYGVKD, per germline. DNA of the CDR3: TGTGCCATCAGTGAGTCGCTCCAGGGCCCTAATCAGCCCCAGCATTTT. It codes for CAISESLQGPNQPQHF.

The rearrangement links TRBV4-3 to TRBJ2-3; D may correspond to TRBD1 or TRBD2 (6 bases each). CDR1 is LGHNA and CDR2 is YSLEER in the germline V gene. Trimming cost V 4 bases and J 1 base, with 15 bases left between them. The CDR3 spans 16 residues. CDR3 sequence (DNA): TGCGCCAGCAGCCCAGCGTGGGGGGCTGGCACAGATACGCAGTATTTT. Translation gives CASSPAWGAGTDTQYF.

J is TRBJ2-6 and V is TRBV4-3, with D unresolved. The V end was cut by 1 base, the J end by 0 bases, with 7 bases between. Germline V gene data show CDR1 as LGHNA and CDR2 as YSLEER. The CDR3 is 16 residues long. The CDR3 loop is CASSQVPGSGANVLTF. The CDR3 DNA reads TGCGCCAGCAGCCAAGTACCGGGCTCTGGGGCCAACGTCCTGACTTTC.

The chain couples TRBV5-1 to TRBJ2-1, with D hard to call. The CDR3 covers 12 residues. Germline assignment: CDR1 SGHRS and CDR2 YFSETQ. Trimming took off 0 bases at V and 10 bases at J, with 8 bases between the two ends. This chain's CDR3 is CASSLAKEEQFF. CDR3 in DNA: TGCGCCAGCAGCTTGGCCAAGGAAGAGCAGTTCTTC. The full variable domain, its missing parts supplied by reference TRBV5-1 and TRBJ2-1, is KAGVTQTPRYLIKTRGQQVTLSCSPISGHRSVSWYQQTPGQGLQFLFEYFSETQRNKGNFPGRFSGRQFSNSRSEMNVSTLELGDSALYLCASSLAKEEQFFGPGTRLTVL.

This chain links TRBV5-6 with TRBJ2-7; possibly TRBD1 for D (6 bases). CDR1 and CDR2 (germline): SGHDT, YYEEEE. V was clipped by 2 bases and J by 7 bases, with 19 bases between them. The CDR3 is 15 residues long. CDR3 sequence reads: CASSFRGIGYSEQYF. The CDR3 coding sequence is TGTGCCAGCAGCTTTAGGGGGATAGGTTATTCGGAGCAGTACTTC.

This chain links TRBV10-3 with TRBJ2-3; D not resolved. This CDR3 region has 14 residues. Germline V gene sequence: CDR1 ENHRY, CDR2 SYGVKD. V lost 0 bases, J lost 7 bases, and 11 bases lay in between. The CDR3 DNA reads TGTGCCATCAGTGAGTCGACTCAATTAAATACGCAGTATTTT. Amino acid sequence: CAISESTQLNTQYF.

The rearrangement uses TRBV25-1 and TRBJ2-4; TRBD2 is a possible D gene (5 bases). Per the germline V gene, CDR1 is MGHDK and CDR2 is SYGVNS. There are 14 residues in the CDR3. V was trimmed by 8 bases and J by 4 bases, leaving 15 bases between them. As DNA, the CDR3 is TGTGCCAGCCTGGTGCAGACTAAAAAAAACATTCAGTACTTC. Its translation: CASLVQTKKNIQYF.

For the CDR3, the DNA is TGTGCCAGTAGTATTTCGGAGGCTGAAAAACTGTTTTTT. This translates into CASSISEAEKLFF. The chain joins TRBV19 to TRBJ1-4; D gene uncertain. Looked up from germline, CDR1 is LNHDA and CDR2 is SQIVND (reference sequence). Trimming shortened V by 3 bases and J by 7 bases, and 9 bases separated the two germline ends. This CDR3 contains 13 residues.

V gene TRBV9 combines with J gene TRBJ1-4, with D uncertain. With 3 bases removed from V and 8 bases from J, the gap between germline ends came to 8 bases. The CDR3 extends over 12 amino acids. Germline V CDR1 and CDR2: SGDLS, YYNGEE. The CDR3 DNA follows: TGTGCCAGCAGCGGGGTGGGAGAAAAACTGTTTTTT. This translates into CASSGVGEKLFF.

The CDR3 loop reads CASTKGGSLGRLNEQFF. The CDR3 DNA reads TGTGCCAGCACTAAAGGAGGGTCCCTGGGACGGCTAAATGAGCAGTTCTTC. This chain links TRBV5-4 with TRBJ2-1; D perhaps matches TRBD2 (6 bases). Per germline, CDR1 SGHNT and CDR2 YYREEE (reference sequence). V was trimmed by 6 bases and J by 7 bases, leaving 26 bases between them. This CDR3 contains 17 residues.

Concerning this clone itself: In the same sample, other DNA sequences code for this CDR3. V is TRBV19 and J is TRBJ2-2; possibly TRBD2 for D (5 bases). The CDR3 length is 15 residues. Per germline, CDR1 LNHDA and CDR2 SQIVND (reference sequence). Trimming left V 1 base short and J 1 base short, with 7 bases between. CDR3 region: CASSIGTLNTGELFF. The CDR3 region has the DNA TGTGCCAGTAGTATAGGGACTTTGAACACCGGGGAGCTGTTTTTT.

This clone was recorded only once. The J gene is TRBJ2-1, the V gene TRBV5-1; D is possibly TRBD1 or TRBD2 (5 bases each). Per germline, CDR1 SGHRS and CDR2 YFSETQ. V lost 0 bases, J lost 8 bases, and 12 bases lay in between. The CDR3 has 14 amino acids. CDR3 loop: CASSLGGKDHEQFF. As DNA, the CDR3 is TGCGCCAGCAGCTTGGGGGGGAAAGACCATGAGCAGTTCTTC.

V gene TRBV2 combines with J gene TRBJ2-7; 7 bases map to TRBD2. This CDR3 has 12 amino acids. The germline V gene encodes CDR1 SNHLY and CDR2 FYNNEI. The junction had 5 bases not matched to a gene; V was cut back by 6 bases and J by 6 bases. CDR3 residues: CASRRGGSEQYF. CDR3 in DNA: TGTGCCAGCAGAAGGGGAGGGAGCGAGCAGTACTTC.

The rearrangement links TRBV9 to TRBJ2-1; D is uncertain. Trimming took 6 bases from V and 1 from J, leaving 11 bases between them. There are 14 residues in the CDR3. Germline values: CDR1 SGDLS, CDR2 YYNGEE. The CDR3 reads CASTSGRSYNEQFF. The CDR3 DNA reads TGTGCCAGCACCTCAGGTAGATCCTACAATGAGCAGTTCTTC.

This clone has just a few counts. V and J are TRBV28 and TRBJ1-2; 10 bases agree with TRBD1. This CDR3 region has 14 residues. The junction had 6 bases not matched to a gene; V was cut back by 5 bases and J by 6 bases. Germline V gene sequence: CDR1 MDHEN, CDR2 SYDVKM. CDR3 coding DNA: TGTGCCAGCAGTGTGACAGGGGGCCAAGATGGCTACACCTTC. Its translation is CASSVTGGQDGYTF.

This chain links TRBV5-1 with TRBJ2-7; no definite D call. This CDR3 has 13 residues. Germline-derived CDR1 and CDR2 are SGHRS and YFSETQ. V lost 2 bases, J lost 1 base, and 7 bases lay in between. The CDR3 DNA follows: TGCGCCAGCAGCTTTAGCACTTCCTACGAGCAGTACTTC. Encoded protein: CASSFSTSYEQYF.

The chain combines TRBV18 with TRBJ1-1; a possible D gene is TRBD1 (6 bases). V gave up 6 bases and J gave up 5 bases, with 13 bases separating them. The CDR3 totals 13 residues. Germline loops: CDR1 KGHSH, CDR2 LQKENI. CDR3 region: CASSSNRVTEAFF. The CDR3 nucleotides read TGTGCCAGCTCGAGCAACAGGGTGACTGAAGCTTTCTTT.

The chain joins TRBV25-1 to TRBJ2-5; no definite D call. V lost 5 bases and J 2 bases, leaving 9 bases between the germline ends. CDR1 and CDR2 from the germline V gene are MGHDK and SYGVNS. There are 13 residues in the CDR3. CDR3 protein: CASSYHWQETQYF. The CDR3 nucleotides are TGTGCCAGCAGTTACCACTGGCAAGAGACCCAGTACTTC.

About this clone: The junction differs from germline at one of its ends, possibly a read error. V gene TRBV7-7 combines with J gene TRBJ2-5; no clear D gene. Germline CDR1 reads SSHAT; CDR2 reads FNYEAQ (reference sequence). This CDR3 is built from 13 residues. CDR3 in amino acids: CASSPNIGETQYF. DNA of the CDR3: TGTGCTAGCAGCCCAAATATAGGAGAGACCCAGTACTTC.

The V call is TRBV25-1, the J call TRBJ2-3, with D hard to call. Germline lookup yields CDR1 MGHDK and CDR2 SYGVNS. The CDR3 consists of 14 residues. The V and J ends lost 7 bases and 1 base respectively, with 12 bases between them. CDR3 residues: CASTPAGGTDTQYF. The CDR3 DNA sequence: TGTGCCAGCACCCCGGCCGGTGGCACAGATACGCAGTATTTT.

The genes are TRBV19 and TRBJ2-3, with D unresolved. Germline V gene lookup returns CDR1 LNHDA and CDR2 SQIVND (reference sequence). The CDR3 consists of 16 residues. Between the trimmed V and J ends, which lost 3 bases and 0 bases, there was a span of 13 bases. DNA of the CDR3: TGTGCCAGTAGTATTATGGGCAGTCTGAGCACAGATACGCAGTATTTT. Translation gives CASSIMGSLSTDTQYF.

The CDR3 DNA reads TGTGCCAGCTCGGGGGCAGCGAACACCGGGGAGCTGTTTTTT. Encoded protein: CASSGAANTGELFF. The V gene is TRBV2, the J gene TRBJ2-2; D could derive from TRBD1 or TRBD2 (6 bases each). The CDR3 loop spans 14 amino acids. Trimming cost V 8 bases and J 0 bases, with 10 bases left between them. Germline V gives CDR1 SNHLY, CDR2 FYNNEI.

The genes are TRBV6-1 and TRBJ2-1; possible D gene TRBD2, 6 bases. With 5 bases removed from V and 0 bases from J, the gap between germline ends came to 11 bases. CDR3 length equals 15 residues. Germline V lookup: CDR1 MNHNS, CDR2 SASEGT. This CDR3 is CASSNRAGSYNEQFF. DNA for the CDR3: TGTGCCAGCAGTAATAGAGCGGGCTCCTACAATGAGCAGTTCTTC.

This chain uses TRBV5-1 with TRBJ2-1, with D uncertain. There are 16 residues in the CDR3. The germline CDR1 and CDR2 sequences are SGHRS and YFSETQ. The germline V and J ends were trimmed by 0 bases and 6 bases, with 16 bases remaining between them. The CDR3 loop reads CASSLDPGPDLNEQFF. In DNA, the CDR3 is TGCGCCAGCAGCTTGGATCCGGGCCCAGATCTCAATGAGCAGTTCTTC.

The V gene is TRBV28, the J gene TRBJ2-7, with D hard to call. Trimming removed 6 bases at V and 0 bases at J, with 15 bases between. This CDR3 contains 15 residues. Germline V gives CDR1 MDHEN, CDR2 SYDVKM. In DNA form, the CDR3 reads TGTGCCAGCAGACCGACCGACCGGAGCTCCTACGAGCAGTACTTC. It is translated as CASRPTDRSSYEQYF.

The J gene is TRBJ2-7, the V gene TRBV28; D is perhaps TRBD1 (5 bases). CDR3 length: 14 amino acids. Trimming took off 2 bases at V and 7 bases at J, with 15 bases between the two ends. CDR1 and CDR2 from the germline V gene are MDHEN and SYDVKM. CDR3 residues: CASSLDRGTWEQYF. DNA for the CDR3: TGTGCCAGCAGTTTAGACAGAGGCACTTGGGAGCAGTACTTC.